The 25 T cell receptor beta chains below all came from one sample that was sequenced in a study of OX40 agonist ivuxolimab in advanced cancers. Assay: immunoSEQ multiplex PCR; the TCRdb copy retains only in-frame clones and omits some. The data contain about 69,000 clones, around 87% of them singletons. Sequences were derived from CD4+ or CD8+ T cells sorted from blood, sampled in a trial of the OX40 agonist ivuxolimab. Every receptor here comes from an adult with an advanced solid tumor such as melanoma, head and neck, liver or kidney cancer.

The CDR3: CASSLSGGQGYEQYF. The DNA for the CDR3 is TGTGCCAGCAGTTTGAGCGGGGGCCAGGGCTACGAGCAGTACTTC. The chain uses TRBV27 and TRBJ2-7; 8 bases agree with TRBD2. Germline V CDR1 and CDR2: MNHEY, SMNVEV (reference sequence). The V gene end was trimmed by 3 bases and the J gene end by 3 bases; junction bases not matched to a gene: 7. The CDR3 is made up of 15 amino acids.

The chain joins TRBV28 to TRBJ2-3, with TRBD2 matching 7 bases. Germline CDR1 MDHEN, CDR2 SYDVKM. J gave up 0 bases and V 3 bases, and 3 bases lay outside the gene matches. The CDR3 is made up of 15 amino acids. The chain's CDR3 is CASSLERDSTDTQYF. The DNA for the CDR3 is TGTGCCAGCAGTTTGGAGCGGGACAGCACAGATACGCAGTATTTT. The full variable domain, with the rest looked up from reference TRBV28 and TRBJ2-3, is DVKVTQSSRYLVKRTGEKVFLECVQDMDHENMFWYRQDPGLGLRLIYFSYDVKMKEKGDIPEGYSVSREKKERFSLILESASTNQTSMYLCASSLERDSTDTQYFGPGTRLTVL.

The V call is TRBV7-3, the J call TRBJ2-5; D not certain. The germline V and J ends were trimmed by 2 bases and 5 bases, with 9 bases remaining between them. Germline assignment: CDR1 SGHTA and CDR2 FQGTGA. The CDR3 has 13 residues. This CDR3 reads CASSLAAWETQYF. Here the CDR3 DNA reads TGTGCCAGCAGCTTAGCAGCTTGGGAGACCCAGTACTTC.

The rearrangement links TRBV29-1 to TRBJ2-5; possible D gene TRBD1, 6 bases. Germline V gene lookup returns CDR1 SQVTM and CDR2 ANQGSEA. Trimming shortened V by 1 base and J by 5 bases, and 17 bases separated the two germline ends. This CDR3 has 15 amino acids. The CDR3 spells CSVEGVAGEIETQYF. As DNA, the CDR3 is TGCAGCGTTGAAGGTGTGGCAGGGGAAATTGAGACCCAGTACTTC.

The V gene is TRBV7-3, the J gene TRBJ1-6; D is undetermined. This CDR3 region has 17 residues. Germline loops: CDR1 SGHTA, CDR2 FQGTGA. Trimming stripped 2 bases from V and 1 base from J, with 12 bases between. The CDR3 nucleotides are TGTGCCAGCAGCTTAGCCAGCGCTGGTTCCTATAATTCACCCCTCCACTTT. Residues: CASSLASAGSYNSPLHF.

This chain links TRBV19 with TRBJ1-5; a possible D gene is TRBD1 (6 bases). The germline CDR1 and CDR2 sequences are LNHDA and SQIVND (reference sequence). This CDR3 is built from 15 residues. Trimming cost V 9 bases and J 0 bases, with 15 bases left between them. CDR3 sequence reads: CASTGINYSNQPQHF. CDR3 nucleotide sequence: TGTGCCAGCACAGGGATCAATTATAGCAATCAGCCCCAGCATTTT.

The chain employs TRBV11-2 and TRBJ2-2; unclear D gene. The germline V and J ends were trimmed by 2 bases and 2 bases, with 15 bases remaining between them. The CDR3 contains 17 residues. From germline, CDR1 is SGHAT and CDR2 FQNNGV. In DNA form, the CDR3 reads TGTGCCAGCAGCTTACATGACCCAAACCTAAACACCGGGGAGCTGTTTTTT. It encodes CASSLHDPNLNTGELFF.

This chain links TRBV9 with TRBJ1-1, with D perhaps matching TRBD1 (5 bases). Germline CDR1 SGDLS, CDR2 YYNGEE. V lost 4 bases, J lost 0 bases, and 13 bases lay in between. The CDR3 loop spans 15 amino acids. This CDR3 is CASSPVGGMNTEAFF. The DNA for the CDR3 is TGTGCCAGCAGCCCGGTGGGGGGGATGAACACTGAAGCTTTCTTT. The full variable domain, rest sourced from reference TRBV9 and TRBJ1-1, is DSGVTQTPKHLITATGQRVTLRCSPRSGDLSVYWYQQSLDQGLQFLIQYYNGEERAKGNILERFSAQQFPDLHSELNLSSLELGDSALYFCASSPVGGMNTEAFFGQGTRLTVV.

V gene TRBV7-6 combines with J gene TRBJ2-3, with 7 bases lining up with TRBD2. The CDR3 covers 13 residues. Germline V gene lookup returns CDR1 SGHVS and CDR2 FNYEAQ. V lost 5 bases to trimming and J lost 6 bases; unmatched junction nucleotides: 5. In nucleotides, the CDR3 is TGTGCCAGCAGCCCCTTTAGCGGGGATACGCAGTATTTT. As protein: CASSPFSGDTQYF.

The gene calls are TRBV15 and TRBJ1-1; perhaps TRBD1 as D (6 bases). V shed 3 bases and J shed 4 bases, with 9 bases lying between them. Germline CDR1 and CDR2: LNHNV and YYDKDF (reference sequence). The CDR3 spans 13 residues. CDR3 in DNA: TGTGCCACCAGCAGGAGGGGGGCCACTGAAGCTTTCTTT. This gives the protein CATSRRGATEAFF.

The V call is TRBV19, the J call TRBJ2-1, with TRBD2 matching over 11 bases. Germline lookup yields CDR1 LNHDA and CDR2 SQIVND (reference sequence). Unmatched junction bases numbered 14, after V lost 1 base and J lost 9 bases. This CDR3 region has 18 residues. The CDR3 DNA reads TGTGCCAGTAGTATAGGGTCCTTTTCTAGCGGGAGGTGGAGTGAGCAGTTCTTC. Its protein is CASSIGSFSSGRWSEQFF.

V gene TRBV4-1 combines with J gene TRBJ2-1; D may correspond to TRBD1 or TRBD2 (6 bases each). The CDR3 runs to 18 residues. The V and J ends lost 3 bases and 2 bases respectively, with 20 bases between them. Germline CDR1 reads MGHRA; CDR2 reads YSYEKL. The CDR3 spells CASSHLWRGVGPYNEQFF. CDR3 DNA sequence: TGCGCCAGCAGCCATCTTTGGAGGGGGGTTGGCCCCTACAATGAGCAGTTCTTC.

V gene TRBV19 combines with J gene TRBJ2-7; D gene unclear. The V end was cut by 1 base, the J end by 0 bases, with 7 bases between. The CDR3 has 14 residues. Per germline, CDR1 LNHDA and CDR2 SQIVND (reference sequence). As DNA, the CDR3 is TGTGCCAGTAGTATAGCAGGCATCTCCTACGAGCAGTACTTC. Protein sequence: CASSIAGISYEQYF. Looking up the rest from reference TRBV19 and TRBJ2-7 gives the full variable domain: DGGITQSPKYLFRKEGQNVTLSCEQNLNHDAMYWYRQDPGQGLRLIYYSQIVNDFQKGDIAEGYSVSREKKESFPLTVTSAQKNPTAFYLCASSIAGISYEQYFGPGTRLTVT.

The rearrangement joins TRBV28 to TRBJ2-7; no definite D call. V was shortened by 3 bases and J by 2 bases, with 8 bases between the two germline ends. The germline gives CDR1 MDHEN, CDR2 SYDVKM. CDR3 length: 13 residues. CDR3 sequence: CASSLPSTYEQYF. The CDR3 region has the DNA TGTGCCAGCAGTTTGCCTAGTACCTACGAGCAGTACTTC.

This sequence joins TRBV7-9 and TRBJ1-6, with D unclear. This CDR3 has 15 amino acids. Trimming shortened V by 0 bases and J by 5 bases, and 8 bases separated the two germline ends. Germline CDR1 reads SEHNR; CDR2 reads FQNEAQ (reference sequence). The CDR3 protein is CASSLAQPNNSPLHF. DNA of the CDR3: TGTGCCAGCAGCTTAGCTCAGCCGAATAATTCACCCCTCCACTTT.

The CDR3 nucleotides read TGTGCCATCAGTGAGTCTGGGCAAACAGGGAACTATGGCTACACCTTC. Its translation is CAISESGQTGNYGYTF. The genes are TRBV10-3 and TRBJ1-2; D is possibly TRBD1 (6 bases). The germline V gene has CDR1 ENHRY and CDR2 SYGVKD. The CDR3 runs 16 residues. The germline V and J ends were trimmed by 0 bases and 2 bases, with 13 bases remaining between them.

This sequence joins TRBV9 and TRBJ2-1; 8 bases agree with TRBD1. From germline, CDR1 is SGDLS and CDR2 YYNGEE. The CDR3 totals 15 residues. The J segment lost 4 bases and the V segment lost 3 bases, leaving 6 bases of the junction unmatched. The CDR3, as DNA: TGTGCCAGCAGCGACGGACAGGGATTGTACAATGAGCAGTTCTTC. Translating it yields CASSDGQGLYNEQFF.

The J gene is TRBJ1-2, the V gene TRBV7-2; weak D call: TRBD1 (5 bases). The germline V gene has CDR1 SGHTA and CDR2 FQGNSA. V lost 1 base to trimming and J lost 3 bases, with 15 bases between them. The CDR3 covers 16 residues. As DNA, the CDR3 is TGTGCCAGCAGCTTAGGGTACAGGAGGTCCTACTATGGCTACACCTTC. Protein sequence: CASSLGYRRSYYGYTF.

The chain combines TRBV27 with TRBJ2-7, with 9 positions matching TRBD1. With V trimmed by 5 bases and J by 2 bases, 4 bases remained unmatched. The CDR3 spans 14 residues. The V gene's germline CDR1 is MNHEY and CDR2 SMNVEV (reference sequence). CDR3 nucleotides: TGTGCCAGCAGTATAAGACAGGGGGCCTACGAGCAGTACTTC. It translates to CASSIRQGAYEQYF.

Worth noting for this clone: Germline is not matched at one junction end, which may reflect a read error. The rearrangement links TRBV7-7 to TRBJ2-2; D ambiguous. The length of the CDR3 is 12 residues. CDR1 is SSHAT, CDR2 FNYEAQ, per germline (reference sequence). The CDR3 spells CASKSNTGELFF. The DNA of the CDR3 is TGTGCTAGCAAGTCGAACACCGGGGAGCTGTTTTTT.

The chain combines TRBV27 with TRBJ2-1, with D tentatively TRBD1 (6 bases). Trimming left V 5 bases short and J 3 bases short, with 14 bases between. This CDR3 is built from 15 residues. Germline V gene data show CDR1 as MNHEY and CDR2 as SMNVEV (reference sequence). CDR3 sequence: CASSSMTGIYNEQFF. DNA of the CDR3: TGTGCCAGCAGTAGTATGACAGGTATCTACAATGAGCAGTTCTTC.

This chain joins TRBV19 and TRBJ1-1; D is ambiguous. V was shortened by 3 bases and J by 5 bases, with 7 bases between the two germline ends. CDR3 length: 12 amino acids. CDR1 and CDR2 from the germline V gene are LNHDA and SQIVND (reference sequence). The CDR3 protein is CASSMSQTEAFF. DNA for the CDR3: TGTGCCAGTAGTATGAGCCAGACTGAAGCTTTCTTT.

This sequence joins TRBV30 and TRBJ2-5, with D unresolved. The V and J ends lost 5 bases and 2 bases respectively, with 12 bases between them. CDR3 length equals 13 residues. Germline values: CDR1 GTSNPN, CDR2 SVGIG (reference sequence). CDR3 in amino acids: CAWEEKLQETQYF. DNA of the CDR3: TGTGCCTGGGAAGAGAAACTACAAGAGACCCAGTACTTC.

Note on this clone: Its ends do not fully match the called genes, so a read error is possible. The J gene is TRBJ2-5, the V gene TRBV7-6; tentatively, D is TRBD1 or TRBD2 (6 bases each). This CDR3 is 14 amino acids long. The germline CDR1 and CDR2 sequences are SGHVS and FNYEAQ. The CDR3 DNA is TGTGCCAGCAGCCTAGCCGGGGGCGGGGAGACCCAGTACTTC. Its protein product is CASSLAGGGETQYF.

The chain combines TRBV16 with TRBJ2-2; possibly TRBD1 for D (6 bases). Germline-derived CDR1 and CDR2 are KGHSY and FQNENV. Trimming left V 2 bases short and J 1 base short, with 11 bases between. There are 16 residues in the CDR3. CDR3: CASSQNRDKNTGELFF. The DNA for the CDR3 is TGTGCCAGCAGCCAAAACAGGGATAAGAACACCGGGGAGCTGTTTTTT.